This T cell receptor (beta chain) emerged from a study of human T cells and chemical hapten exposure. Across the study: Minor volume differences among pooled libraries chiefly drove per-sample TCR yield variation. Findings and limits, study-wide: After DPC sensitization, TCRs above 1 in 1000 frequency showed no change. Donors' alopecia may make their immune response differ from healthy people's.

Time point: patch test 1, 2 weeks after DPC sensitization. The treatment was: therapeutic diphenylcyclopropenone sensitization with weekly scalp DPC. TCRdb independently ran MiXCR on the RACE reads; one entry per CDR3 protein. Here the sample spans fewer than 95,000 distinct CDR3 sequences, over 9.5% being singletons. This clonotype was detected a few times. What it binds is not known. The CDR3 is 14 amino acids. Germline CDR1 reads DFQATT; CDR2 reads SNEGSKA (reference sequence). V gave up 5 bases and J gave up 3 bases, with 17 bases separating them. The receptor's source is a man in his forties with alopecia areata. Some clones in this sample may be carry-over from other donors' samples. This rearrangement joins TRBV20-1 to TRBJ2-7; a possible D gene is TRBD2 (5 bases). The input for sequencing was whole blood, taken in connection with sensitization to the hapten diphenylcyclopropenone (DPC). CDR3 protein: CSALPDSSGYEQYF. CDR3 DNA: TGCAGTGCTCTCCCCGATAGCAGCGGCTACGAGCAGTACTTC.